The 6 T cell receptor beta chains listed next were all sequenced from one sample in a study of blood T cell repertoires in COVID-19. Libraries were prepared by immunoSEQ multiplex PCR; TCRdb keeps only in-frame clonotypes and omits some of them. This table holds about 45,000 clones, around 80% found once. The specimen sequenced was peripheral blood. The receptors were gathered from an older man in a cohort sampled during active COVID-19.

This clone was observed once. The chain links TRBV27 to TRBJ2-1, with 8 bases that match TRBD2. After removal of 4 bases from V and 1 base from J, the junction contained 6 bases not matched to a gene. The V gene's germline CDR1 is MNHEY and CDR2 SMNVEV (reference sequence). The CDR3 loop spans 16 amino acids. The CDR3, as DNA: TGTGCCAGCAGTTCCCCTCCTAGCGGGTCCTACAATGAGCAGTTCTTC. Its protein product is CASSSPPSGSYNEQFF.

The CDR3 sequence is CASSPQGSLNEQFF. The CDR3 bases are TGTGCCAGCAGCCCACAGGGATCCCTCAATGAGCAGTTCTTC. The chain is built from TRBV7-2 and TRBJ2-1, with D possibly TRBD1 on 6 matching bases. The CDR3 covers 14 residues. V shed 5 bases and J shed 6 bases, with 14 bases lying between them. The germline gives CDR1 SGHTA, CDR2 FQGNSA.

This chain connects TRBV7-2 to TRBJ1-5; no firm D call. The V end lost 3 bases, the J end lost 1 base, and 7 bases lay between the germline ends. From germline, CDR1 is SGHTA and CDR2 FQGNSA. This CDR3 has 14 residues. CDR3 amino acids: CASSLTRSNQPQHF. The CDR3, as DNA: TGTGCCAGCAGCTTGACCAGGAGCAATCAGCCCCAGCATTTT.

This chain connects TRBV11-2 to TRBJ1-1; D possibly corresponds to TRBD1 (6 bases). V lost 5 bases, J lost 5 bases, and 18 bases lay in between. The CDR3 sequence is 15 residues long. CDR1 is SGHAT and CDR2 is FQNNGV in the germline V gene. The CDR3 sequence: CASSATGAGETEAFF. The CDR3 DNA reads TGTGCCAGCAGCGCTACTGGGGCAGGGGAGACTGAAGCTTTCTTT. Filled out from reference TRBV11-2 and TRBJ1-1, the complete variable domain reads EAGVAQSPRYKIIEKRQSVAFWCNPISGHATLYWYQQILGQGPKLLIQFQNNGVVDDSQLPKDRFSAERLKGVDSTLKIQPAKLEDSAVYLCASSATGAGETEAFFGQGTRLTVV.

This chain connects TRBV5-1 to TRBJ1-6; D is possibly TRBD1 (5 bases). CDR1 and CDR2 from the germline V gene are SGHRS and YFSETQ. V was pared by 4 bases and J by 12 bases, with 20 bases between. The CDR3 is 15 amino acids. This CDR3 is CASSEDHGAGLPLHF. CDR3 bases: TGCGCCAGCAGCGAAGACCATGGGGCAGGATTACCCCTCCACTTT.

The CDR3 DNA follows: TGTGCCAGAGGGGGACAGGGCTCGGGGGAGACCCAGTACTTC. Encoded protein: CARGGQGSGETQYF. This sequence joins TRBV27 and TRBJ2-5; the match to TRBD1 covers 9 bases. V dropped 9 bases and J dropped 5; count of bases not matched to a gene: 10. Germline-derived CDR1 and CDR2 are MNHEY and SMNVEV (reference sequence). The CDR3 is 14 residues long.